The text below deals with one TCR beta chain. Its antigen is not yet known. Base qualities are not provided; no much larger clone lies one nucleotide away. Its CDR3 holds 15 amino acids, cysteine through phenylalanine. Kept here is only the CDR3 DNA, which spans 45 bases and is read in frame from base 1. V loses 2 bases of germline sequence and J loses 4 bases, and the interval between the two ends is 14 bases. Looking up the germline V gene yields CDR1 MNHNS and CDR2 SASEGT. These data belong to a study of T cell responses to AZD1222 COVID-19 vaccine (dated by TCRdb to the early 2020s). Looking at the study overall: AZD1222 recipients whose second dose came at about 4 weeks and those whose second dose came at about 12 weeks were combined into one group, since spike-specific TCR depth and breadth did not differ between the two schedules. TCR sequencing covered 233 trial participants: nearly 210 given two doses of AZD1222 and around 25 given two doses of MenACWY control vaccine. Trial participants were enrolled by age into subgroups of 18-55, 56-69 and 70-plus years, and around 140, 26 and 57 TCR-sequenced participants, respectively, were included in these subgroups. The study at large found these results: Because no day 14 peak-response samples were available, repertoires were characterized only after the peak T cell response. After two AZD1222 doses, spike-specific TCR breadth and depth were significantly higher than at day 0 and than in MenACWY recipients. Only a handful of AZD1222 recipients were SARS-CoV-2 seropositive at baseline, limiting conclusions about previously exposed vaccinees. Reportedly, almost half of the unique spike-specific TCRs recognized epitopes lying outside the regions that are mutated in the B.1.351 and B.1.1.7 variants. Participants were mostly white British and included more females than males, and it was suggested by the authors that clonal diversity may have been underestimated. CD4 TCRs associated with the vaccine covered the entire spike protein, and the dominant responses were in regions 160-218 and 743-854. The 56-69-year group was small, and its depth increase did not reach significance, likely because of low power.

The CDR3 regions of human TCRbeta chains were analyzed by immunosequencing. In the paper's pipeline: Repertoire TCRs were matched against a reference library of SARS-CoV-2-specific TCRs generated with the MIRA antigen-specificity platform. Breadth meant the fraction of unique TCRs that were SARS-CoV-2-associated, whereas depth meant the fraction of total T cells that were SARS-CoV-2-associated. Using the MIRA data, each spike-specific TCR was assigned both to the spike region to which the TCR was reactive and to a CD4 or CD8 class. Log10-transformed breadth and depth values were compared by one-way ANOVA with Sidak's multiple comparisons tests. TCRdb mirrors the immuneACCESS table, restricted to in-frame sequences. Some clones are absent from its copies; in checked studies, under half trace to an unresolved V gene, and the reason for the others is unknown. D and trimming were read from the DNA, whereas the V and J calls and clone size are those reported in that table. This sample comprises roughly 100,000 clones, over 75% of them detected only once. Around 2.5% of the sample belongs to the ten largest clones.

This sample's time point label indicates: baseline before first vaccination. Samples from vaccinated people were obtained from the UK trials COV001 and COV002, which included a single-blind randomized controlled phase 2/3 trial of AZD1222 (ChAdOx1 nCoV-19) in healthy adults. For TCRbeta chain sequencing, PBMC samples from trial participants were taken at day 0 and at day 28 after the second dose. The material was peripheral blood, obtained on day 0 of AZD1222 vaccination. In this chain, TRBV6-1 is recombined with TRBJ1-2; D gene: possibly TRBD1, on 5 matching bases. This TCR derives from an adult in good health. The CDR3 region: CASSEQGQSFYGYTF. The DNA reads as follows: TGTGCCAGCAGTGAACAGGGTCAATCGTTCTATGGCTACACCTTC.